The 21 T cell receptor beta chains in this list originate from one sample, sequenced in a study of T cell changes during pregnancy in multiple sclerosis. Assay used: immunoSEQ multiplex PCR; TCRdb lists only in-frame clones, some missing. The sample lists around 60,000 clones, approximately 86% seen once, with about 1.7% in the top ten. The sample in question was peripheral blood, obtained in the first trimester of pregnancy. The origin of the receptors is a female donor with multiple sclerosis, enrolled in a pregnancy study.

The gene calls are TRBV27 and TRBJ2-5; possibly TRBD2 for D (5 bases). Trimming took 5 bases from V and 7 from J, leaving 17 bases between them. Germline V gene sequence: CDR1 MNHEY, CDR2 SMNVEV (reference sequence). This CDR3 has 14 amino acids. The CDR3 sequence: CASSGPLGVGTQYF. CDR3 DNA: TGTGCCAGCAGTGGCCCCCTCGGGGTCGGGACCCAGTACTTC.

This clone was detected only once. J is TRBJ1-3 and V is TRBV6-1; D is unresolved. V lost 7 bases and J 0 bases, leaving 13 bases between the germline ends. There are 15 residues in the CDR3. The germline V gene encodes CDR1 MNHNS and CDR2 SASEGT. This CDR3 reads CASNPWRSSGNTIYF. The CDR3 region has the DNA TGTGCCAGCAACCCTTGGAGGAGCTCTGGAAACACCATATATTTT.

The chain joins TRBV18 to TRBJ1-1; 8 bases are shared with TRBD1. The CDR3 runs to 15 residues. V lost 3 bases to trimming and J lost 1 base; unmatched junction nucleotides: 4. The germline V gene has CDR1 KGHSH and CDR2 LQKENI. The CDR3 coding sequence is TGTGCCAGCTCACCCGTCGGACAGGGGAACACTGAAGCTTTCTTT. It specifies CASSPVGQGNTEAFF.

This chain uses TRBV28 with TRBJ2-7; 7 bases map to TRBD2. CDR1 and CDR2 from the germline V gene are MDHEN and SYDVKM. V shed 4 bases and J 0 bases; nucleotides not matched to a gene: 9. CDR3 length: 16 residues. The DNA for the CDR3 is TGTGCCAGCAGTTCAGGTTGGGGCGGGAGCTCCTACGAGCAGTACTTC. Translated: CASSSGWGGSSYEQYF.

This chain links TRBV28 with TRBJ2-6; 9 bases are shared with TRBD1. V lost 7 bases to trimming and J lost 0 bases; unmatched junction nucleotides: 7. The CDR3 runs 17 residues. CDR1 is MDHEN, CDR2 SYDVKM, per germline. CDR3 nucleotides: TGTGCCAGCACGATCCGGACAGGGGCCTCTGGGGCCAACGTCCTGACTTTC. Protein product: CASTIRTGASGANVLTF.

V and J are TRBV2 and TRBJ2-6, with D perhaps matching TRBD1 (6 bases). This CDR3 is 15 amino acids long. Trimming removed 5 bases from V and 4 bases from J, with 12 bases in between. The germline V gene has CDR1 SNHLY and CDR2 FYNNEI. CDR3 DNA: TGTGCCAGCAGTACAGGGCGAGCGGGGGCCAACGTCCTGACTTTC. It is translated as CASSTGRAGANVLTF.

CDR3 DNA sequence: TGTGCCATCAGCCGACTAGCGGCTGACAATGAGCAGTTCTTC. This translates into CAISRLAADNEQFF. The chain joins TRBV10-3 to TRBJ2-1, with 9 positions matching TRBD2. Germline V gene lookup returns CDR1 ENHRY and CDR2 SYGVKD. This CDR3 is built from 14 residues. Trimming cost V 6 bases and J 5 bases; bases outside gene matches: 5.

The rearrangement joins TRBV5-4 to TRBJ2-2; D is perhaps TRBD2 (5 bases). Deletions cut 3 bases from V and 8 bases from J, with 17 bases between. The CDR3 length is 15 residues. Germline loops: CDR1 SGHNT, CDR2 YYREEE (reference sequence). CDR3: CASSSGGEIRGELFF. DNA of the CDR3: TGTGCCAGCAGCTCTGGTGGGGAGATCCGAGGGGAGCTGTTTTTT.

The chain has TRBV4-1 and TRBJ2-2, with TRBD2 identical over 8 bases. The CDR3 spans 19 residues. V shed 2 bases and J 7 bases; nucleotides not matched to a gene: 18. From germline, CDR1 is MGHRA and CDR2 YSYEKL. For the CDR3, the DNA is TGCGCCAGCAGCCAAACCGGGACTAGGGGCGGCCGGCGTGGCGGGGAGCTGTTTTTT. It codes for CASSQTGTRGGRRGGELFF.

This clone occurred once. The gene calls are TRBV5-1 and TRBJ1-5; no firm D call. V shed 0 bases and J shed 2 bases, with 12 bases lying between them. This CDR3 is 16 amino acids long. Germline CDR1 reads SGHRS; CDR2 reads YFSETQ. In nucleotides, the CDR3 is TGCGCCAGCAGCTTGGTGGCTTCTGATGGCAATCAGCCCCAGCATTTT. Translated: CASSLVASDGNQPQHF.

The gene calls are TRBV7-3 and TRBJ2-7; D gene unclear. CDR1 and CDR2 from the germline V gene are SGHTA and FQGTGA. The CDR3 has 12 amino acids. V lost 2 bases to trimming and J lost 6 bases, with 8 bases between them. The CDR3 sequence: CASSLSGSEQYF. Written as DNA, the CDR3 is TGTGCCAGCAGCTTATCGGGTAGCGAGCAGTACTTC.

The chain joins TRBV19 to TRBJ1-5, with 8 positions matching TRBD1. V shed 4 bases, J shed 0 bases, and the junction held 8 bases outside the gene matches. CDR3 length equals 17 residues. CDR1 is LNHDA and CDR2 is SQIVND in the germline V gene (reference sequence). The DNA of the CDR3 is TGTGCCAGTAGTACGGGACAGGAGGAGTATAGCAATCAGCCCCAGCATTTT. Encoded protein: CASSTGQEEYSNQPQHF.

V usage is TRBV7-9 and J usage is TRBJ2-3; D might be TRBD2 (5 bases). Germline values: CDR1 SEHNR, CDR2 FQNEAQ (reference sequence). CDR3 length equals 13 residues. V was trimmed by 4 bases and J by 4 bases, leaving 9 bases between them. CDR3 nucleotides: TGTGCCAGCAGCTCCCTCGGGGCAGATACGCAGTATTTT. Protein product: CASSSLGADTQYF.

The chain couples TRBV7-9 to TRBJ2-5; TRBD2 matches at 7 bases. The CDR3 consists of 17 residues. The germline V gene has CDR1 SEHNR and CDR2 FQNEAQ (reference sequence). The V gene end was trimmed by 5 bases and the J gene end by 4 bases; junction bases not matched to a gene: 16. CDR3 DNA sequence: TGTGCCAGCAGCCCCGGAGGAGAGGGAGGGCCTAGAGAGACCCAGTACTTC. This translates into CASSPGGEGGPRETQYF.

The chain couples TRBV5-1 to TRBJ2-5; TRBD1 aligns across 8 bases. The CDR3 totals 13 residues. Germline lookup yields CDR1 SGHRS and CDR2 YFSETQ. V dropped 3 bases and J dropped 5; count of bases not matched to a gene: 3. The CDR3 DNA reads TGCGCCAGCAGCTCGACAGGGGAGGAGACCCAGTACTTC. It yields the protein CASSSTGEETQYF.

V gene TRBV4-1 combines with J gene TRBJ2-5; 8 nucleotides match TRBD1. This CDR3 has 15 residues. Per the germline V gene, CDR1 is MGHRA and CDR2 is YSYEKL. J gave up 2 bases and V 6 bases, and 8 bases lay outside the gene matches. This CDR3 is CASRAPGTGQETQYF. The CDR3, as DNA: TGCGCCAGCAGGGCCCCCGGGACAGGACAAGAGACCCAGTACTTC.

In its sample, this clone was seen a few times. This chain uses TRBV5-1 with TRBJ1-2; TRBD1 matches at 10 bases. With 0 bases clipped from V and 4 bases from J, the junction kept 3 bases outside the gene matches. The CDR3 consists of 15 residues. Germline lookup yields CDR1 SGHRS and CDR2 YFSETQ. CDR3 sequence: CASSLGDRGGYGYTF. In DNA, the CDR3 is TGCGCCAGCAGCTTGGGGGACAGGGGAGGCTATGGCTACACCTTC.

This clone has just a few counts. The chain is built from TRBV28 and TRBJ1-5; D uncertain. The V gene lost 7 bases and the J gene lost 2 bases, with 6 bases spanning the gap. The CDR3 sequence is 12 residues long. Per germline, CDR1 MDHEN and CDR2 SYDVKM. The CDR3 DNA sequence: TGTGCCAGCACGGGTGGCAATCAGCCCCAGCATTTT. Its protein product is CASTGGNQPQHF.

This clone showed up just once. The chain joins TRBV7-2 to TRBJ2-7, with 7 bases fitting TRBD2. Germline CDR1 reads SGHTA; CDR2 reads FQGNSA. With 7 bases clipped from V and 7 bases from J, the junction kept 13 bases outside the gene matches. This CDR3 is 14 amino acids long. CDR3 nucleotide sequence: TGTGCCAGCACCCCGGGAGGATCCCTGAGGGAGCAGTACTTC. This codes for CASTPGGSLREQYF.

This clone was observed once. The V call is TRBV30, the J call TRBJ2-7, with TRBD1 matching 8 bases. The germline gives CDR1 GTSNPN, CDR2 SVGIG (reference sequence). V gave up 2 bases and J gave up 4 bases; unmatched junction bases: 4. This CDR3 has 13 amino acids. CDR3: CAWSSDRAYEQYF. The CDR3 DNA reads as TGTGCCTGGAGTTCGGACAGGGCGTACGAGCAGTACTTC.

V usage is TRBV4-1 and J usage is TRBJ2-7; the D is unclear. Per germline, CDR1 MGHRA and CDR2 YSYEKL. Deletions cut 0 bases from V and 3 bases from J, with 3 bases between. The CDR3 is 12 residues long. CDR3 region: CASSQDNYEQYF. The DNA of the CDR3 is TGCGCCAGCAGCCAAGATAACTACGAGCAGTACTTC.